A selection of T cell receptor beta chains follows, all from one sample in a study of siplizumab effects on memory and regulatory T cells. Data came from immunoSEQ multiplex PCR; TCRdb stores just in-frame clones and leaves some out. The repertoire includes over 85,000 clones, nearly 95% of them detected once, and roughly 0.3% sits in the top ten. What was sequenced was non-Treg CD4+ T cells sorted from blood. The source of these receptors is a human donor in good health. Each CDR3 is given with its conserved first and last residue. Each record gives: J gene, V gene, clone size, D gene, CDR3 DNA, CDR3 protein. The D gene is left open where the match is weak. Not every row has a clone size; where given, it reads once, few, many or a size class.

>TRBJ2-3|TRBV6-5|NA|NA
TGTGCCAGCAGTTACTCGATATGGGGAGATACGCAGTATTTT
CASSYSIWGDTQYF
>TRBJ1-1|TRBV27|NA|NA
TGTGCCAGCAGTTTATTCGCCCATATCCACAGGGCATCAGCTTTCTTT
CASSLFAHIHRASAFF
>TRBJ2-1|TRBV7-8|once|NA
TGTGCCAGCAGCGCATCAACCGGGACACCCTACAATGAGCAGTTCTTC
CASSASTGTPYNEQFF
>TRBJ1-4|TRBV5-1|NA|NA
TGCGCCAGCAGCTTGGGGTCATCCGATAATGAAAAACTGTTTTTT
CASSLGSSDNEKLFF
>TRBJ2-6|TRBV5-1|NA|TRBD1
TGCGCCAGCAGCTTGGGACAGGGGACATCCGGGGCCAACGTCCTGACTTTC
CASSLGQGTSGANVLTF
>TRBJ1-1|TRBV2|NA|NA
TGTGCCAGCAGTGAAGAAGGGATCACTGAAGCTTTCTTT
CASSEEGITEAFF
>TRBJ2-3|TRBV6-1|once|TRBD2
TGTGCCAGCAGTGGGACTAGCGGGGCTAGCACAGATACGCAGTATTTT
CASSGTSGASTDTQYF
>TRBJ2-2|TRBV5-4|NA|TRBD1
TGTGCCAGCAGCCCAGGGGGCGATAACACCGGGGAGCTGTTTTTT
CASSPGGDNTGELFF
>TRBJ2-1|TRBV2|NA|TRBD2
TGTGCCAGCAGCGCGCAGCGGGGCGGGCGTAGTGAGCAGTTCTTC
CASSAQRGGRSEQFF
>TRBJ2-3|TRBV5-5|NA|NA
TGTGCCAGCAGCTTGGCCGTCGGACCGGAGGGTGATACGCAGTATTTT
CASSLAVGPEGDTQYF
>TRBJ2-7|TRBV5-5|once|TRBD2
TGTGCCAGCAGCCTAGCGGGGGCGATCTCCTACGAGCAGTACTTC
CASSLAGAISYEQYF
>TRBJ2-3|TRBV7-8|NA|NA
TGTGCCAGCAGCGCACTACAGGGAATTTCTGGCACAGATACGCAGTATTTT
CASSALQGISGTDTQYF
>TRBJ2-4|TRBV9|NA|NA
TGTGCCAGCAGCGTAGAGGGGACCGGGACAGCCAAAAACATTCAGTACTTC
CASSVEGTGTAKNIQYF
>TRBJ2-4|TRBV10-3|NA|TRBD1
TGTGCCATCAGTGGACAGGGGAAGGACATTCAGTACTTC
CAISGQGKDIQYF
>TRBJ2-5|TRBV7-3|NA|NA
TGTGCCAGCAGCTTATCCTCCCGGGAGACCCAGTACTTC
CASSLSSRETQYF
>TRBJ2-7|TRBV2|NA|TRBD2
TGTGCCAGCAGTGAACAGGCGGGAGGGCTCGACGAGCAGTACTTC
CASSEQAGGLDEQYF
>TRBJ1-1|TRBV27|NA|TRBD1
TGTGCCACCCAAGACAGGGACGCTGAAGCTTTCTTT
CATQDRDAEAFF
>TRBJ1-6|TRBV27|NA|NA
TGTGCCAGCAGTTTATTTAGTGGATTTGGCAATTCACCCCTCCACTTT
CASSLFSGFGNSPLHF
>TRBJ2-7|TRBV4-3|NA|NA
TGCGCCAGCAGCCAAGATGACCGAAGCTCCTACGAGCAGTACTTC
CASSQDDRSSYEQYF
>TRBJ2-1|TRBV9|NA|TRBD2
TGTGCCAGCAGCGTACTAGCGGGGGGCCTCCCGGGCAATGAGCAGTTCTTC
CASSVLAGGLPGNEQFF
>TRBJ2-7|TRBV6-5|NA|NA
TGTGCCAGCAGAAAGGACGTTCCCTACGAGCAGTACTTC
CASRKDVPYEQYF
>TRBJ1-4|TRBV6-5|NA|TRBD1
TGTGCCAGCAGTAGTCAGGGGGTAACTCTGTTTTTT
CASSSQGVTLFF
>TRBJ2-3|TRBV9|NA|NA
TGTGCCAGCAGCCCACACCCCTGGGGTTCGGGCACAGATACGCAGTATTTT
CASSPHPWGSGTDTQYF
>TRBJ2-1|TRBV28|NA|TRBD2
TGTGCCAGCAGTGGGACTAGCGGGGGGAGCTCCTACAATGAGCAGTTCTTC
CASSGTSGGSSYNEQFF
>TRBJ1-2|TRBV11-1|NA|NA
TGTGCCAGCAGCCCCGGACATCGGGCTAACTATGGCTACACCTTC
CASSPGHRANYGYTF
>TRBJ1-1|TRBV5-4|NA|NA
TGTGCCAGCAGCTTGTTGGGGGAGAACACTGAAGCTTTCTTT
CASSLLGENTEAFF
>TRBJ2-7|TRBV6-6|NA|NA
TGTGCCAGCAGTTCCGGGTCCTACGAGCAGTACTTC
CASSSGSYEQYF
>TRBJ2-1|TRBV7-6|NA|NA
TGTGCCAGCAGCTTGGCTGCACAGGGTTACAATGAGCAGTTCTTC
CASSLAAQGYNEQFF
>TRBJ2-1|TRBV15|NA|TRBD2
TGTGCCACCAGCACCCCTGGGACTAGCGGAAACAATGAGCAGTTCTTC
CATSTPGTSGNNEQFF
>TRBJ2-1|TRBV4-1|NA|TRBD2
TGCGCCAGCAGCCAAGGACTAGCGGGGATCAATGAGCAGTTCTTC
CASSQGLAGINEQFF
>TRBJ1-3|TRBV5-1|NA|NA
TGCGCCAGCGGGACTGGTCTCTCTGGAAACACCATATATTTT
CASGTGLSGNTIYF
>TRBJ1-5|TRBV27|NA|NA
TGTGCCAGCGGGGCCCCTACCGGGGGTCAGCCCCAGCATTTT
CASGAPTGGQPQHF
>TRBJ2-6|TRBV5-1|NA|NA
TGCGCCAGCAGCTTGGGAACCGGGGCCAACGTCCTGACTTTC
CASSLGTGANVLTF
>TRBJ2-5|TRBV9|NA|TRBD2
TGTGCCAGCAGCGTAGGAAGCGGGGGGGCAGAGACCCAGTACTTC
CASSVGSGGAETQYF
>TRBJ2-2|TRBV5-4|NA|NA
TGTGCCAGCAGCTCCGCCTACAGGGACTCCGGGGAGCTGTTTTTT
CASSSAYRDSGELFF
>TRBJ2-1|TRBV7-2|NA|TRBD1
TGTGCCAGCAGCTCTATCGGACAGGTCTCCTACAATGAGCAGTTCTTC
CASSSIGQVSYNEQFF
>TRBJ2-1|TRBV18|NA|TRBD1
TGTGCCAGCTCACCATCAGGGGGCGTGGGTAATGAGCAGTTCTTC
CASSPSGGVGNEQFF
>TRBJ1-1|TRBV28|NA|NA
TGTGCCAGCAGTGGGGGGATCGCTGAAGCTTTCTTT
CASSGGIAEAFF
>TRBJ1-1|TRBV7-9|NA|NA
TGTGCCAGCAGCTTCAACCTGAACACTGAAGCTTTCTTT
CASSFNLNTEAFF
>TRBJ1-5|TRBV19|NA|NA
TGTGCCAGTTTAAGACAAAGCGGATACAATCAGCCCCAGCATTTT
CASLRQSGYNQPQHF
>TRBJ2-5|TRBV7-7|NA|NA
TGTGCTGTAACAAGGGGGGCCGGCGAGACCCAGTACTTC
CAVTRGAGETQYF